This passage covers 2 T cell receptor beta chains from one sample sequenced in a study of cytomegalovirus exposure and HLA in healthy donors. Amplification used 60 Vbeta primers and 13 Jbeta primers. Generated by immunoSEQ multiplex PCR, the TCRdb table keeps only in-frame clones and is missing some. The table lists 100,000 to 150,000 clones, around 70% of them singletons. Sequences were obtained from PBMCs. The receptors here all came from a woman between 40 and 50 years old in good health and CMV-seropositive.

The chain joins TRBV4-2 to TRBJ2-2, with TRBD2 matching 7 bases. Losses at the gene ends were 1 base for V and 5 bases for J; bases not matched to a gene: 4. The CDR3 contains 15 residues. Germline V gene sequence: CDR1 LGHNA, CDR2 YNFKEQ. The CDR3, as DNA: TGTGCCAGCAGCCAAGGGGGGGGAGGGACCGGGGAGCTGTTTTTT. Its protein product is CASSQGGGGTGELFF.

This clone came up a few times. The rearrangement links TRBV4-2 to TRBJ2-1, with a tentative D call TRBD2 (6 bases). There are 14 residues in the CDR3. The V gene's germline CDR1 is LGHNA and CDR2 YNFKEQ. Trimming took off 3 bases at V and 9 bases at J, with 15 bases between the two ends. The CDR3 DNA reads as TGTGCCAGCAGCCAGGGGGGAAGGGTCACTGAGCAGTTCTTC. It specifies CASSQGGRVTEQFF.